The 16 T cell receptor beta chains given below trace back to one sample, sequenced in a study of blood T cell repertoires in COVID-19. Using immunoSEQ multiplex PCR, the repertoire was profiled, and TCRdb retains in-frame clones only, with some absent. The table lists approximately 280,000 clones, 70% to 90% of them singletons, with approximately 12% in the top ten. Sequenced: peripheral blood. These receptors were taken from a woman aged 60-75 years with acute or convalescent COVID-19.

This clone was picked up one time. This chain links TRBV6-2 or TRBV6-3 with TRBJ1-5; D gene uncertain. The V gene lost 0 bases and the J gene lost 0 bases, with 12 bases spanning the gap. Germline V gives CDR1 MNHEY, CDR2 SVGEGT. The CDR3 totals 17 residues. Here the CDR3 DNA reads TGTGCCAGCAGTTACTCGAAGAGGCCGTATAGCAATCAGCCCCAGCATTTT. Amino acid sequence: CASSYSKRPYSNQPQHF.

The sample holds one count of this clone. The chain has TRBV6-5 and TRBJ1-2, with 8 bases aligning to TRBD1. The length of the CDR3 is 14 residues. Germline CDR1 MNHEY, CDR2 SVGAGI. Germline trimming cut 8 bases from V and 8 bases from J; bases unmatched to any gene: 13. In DNA, the CDR3 is TGTGCCAGCCGGACAGGACAGGGTGTTCTCGGCTACACCTTC. Translation: CASRTGQGVLGYTF.

The rearrangement uses TRBV28 and TRBJ2-1; D is unresolved. The germline V gene has CDR1 MDHEN and CDR2 SYDVKM. The CDR3 is 11 residues long. V lost 5 bases and J lost 12, with 11 bases in between. The chain's CDR3 is CASSPGVWQFF. CDR3 DNA: TGTGCCAGCAGTCCTGGAGTCTGGCAGTTCTTC.

As DNA, the CDR3 is TGCGCCAGCAGCCAAGAATTGGGGAGCTCCTATAATTCACCCCTCCACTTT. Protein sequence: CASSQELGSSYNSPLHF. The V gene is TRBV4-3, the J gene TRBJ1-6; D remains unclear. V lost 0 bases to trimming and J lost 0 bases, with 9 bases between them. Germline assignment: CDR1 LGHNA and CDR2 YSLEER. The CDR3 is 17 residues long.

V and J are TRBV5-6 and TRBJ1-1; D remains unclear. The V and J ends lost 0 bases and 3 bases respectively, with 9 bases between them. The CDR3 runs 14 residues. Germline V gene sequence: CDR1 SGHDT, CDR2 YYEEEE. This CDR3 reads CASSLGAADTEAFF. The CDR3, as DNA: TGTGCCAGCAGCTTGGGGGCCGCAGACACTGAAGCTTTCTTT.

J is TRBJ2-3 and V is TRBV4-2; TRBD2 matches at 10 bases. The V segment lost 5 bases and the J segment 2 bases; nucleotides outside the gene matches: 7. The CDR3 is made up of 16 amino acids. Germline CDR1 LGHNA, CDR2 YNFKEQ. The CDR3 region has the DNA TGTGCCAGCAGCGTACGAGCGGGGGGGTACACAGATACGCAGTATTTT. Translated, it gives CASSVRAGGYTDTQYF.

The CDR3 DNA reads as TGTGCCAGTAGAACTCCGGGACAGGGAGGATGGAGCAATCAGCCCCAGCATTTT. Its translation: CASRTPGQGGWSNQPQHF. The genes are TRBV19 and TRBJ1-5, with TRBD1 matching 9 bases. The CDR3 is made up of 18 amino acids. V shed 6 bases and J 1 base; nucleotides not matched to a gene: 13. Germline V gene lookup returns CDR1 LNHDA and CDR2 SQIVND (reference sequence).

A single count supports this clone. The V call is TRBV3-1 (or the pseudogene TRBV3-2), the J call TRBJ2-5, with D perhaps TRBD2 (7 bases). The germline V and J ends were trimmed by 1 base and 9 bases, with 15 bases remaining between them. This CDR3 region has 14 residues. In germline, CDR1 is LGHDT, CDR2 YNNKEL (reference sequence). The DNA for the CDR3 is TGTGCCAGCAGCCAAGGCGGGGGCGCGGGGGCCCAGTACTTC. It yields the protein CASSQGGGAGAQYF.

Only a few counts were recorded for this clone. V gene TRBV7-9 combines with J gene TRBJ1-4; 7 bases map to TRBD1. Germline lookup yields CDR1 SEHNR and CDR2 FQNEAQ (reference sequence). Trimming removed 2 bases from V and 6 bases from J; junction bases left unmatched: 3. CDR3 length: 14 residues. The CDR3 coding sequence is TGTGCCAGCAGCTTATTTGGGACAGATGAAAAACTGTTTTTT. Translation gives CASSLFGTDEKLFF. Full variable domain (missing parts from reference TRBV7-9 and TRBJ1-4): DTGVSQNPRHKITKRGQNVTFRCDPISEHNRLYWYRQTLGQGPEFLTYFQNEAQLEKSRLLSDRFSAERPKGSFSTLEIQRTEQGDSAMYLCASSLFGTDEKLFFGSGTQLSVL.

The V call is TRBV24-1, the J call TRBJ2-3; 14 bases line up with TRBD2. There are 18 residues in the CDR3. Germline CDR1 reads KGHDR; CDR2 reads SFDVKD. V shed 5 bases, J shed 5 bases, and the junction held 11 bases outside the gene matches. CDR3 loop: CATSVQGGLAGVVDTQYF. CDR3 in DNA: TGTGCCACCAGTGTCCAGGGGGGACTAGCGGGAGTAGTAGATACGCAGTATTTT.

The J gene is TRBJ2-3, the V gene TRBV6-2 or TRBV6-3; maybe TRBD2 (5 bases). Trimming pared 5 bases from V and 7 bases from J, leaving 10 bases between. Germline V CDR1 and CDR2: MNHEY, SVGEGT. The CDR3 contains 12 residues. CDR3 in DNA: TGTGCCAGCAGTCCGACTACGTATACGCAGTATTTT. It codes for CASSPTTYTQYF.

This chain joins TRBV19 and TRBJ2-2; 11 bases agree with TRBD2. V shed 1 base and J 1 base; nucleotides not matched to a gene: 2. CDR1 is LNHDA and CDR2 is SQIVND in the germline V gene (reference sequence). CDR3 length: 17 amino acids. The CDR3 region is CASSIATSGRNTGELFF. Here the CDR3 DNA reads TGTGCCAGTAGTATAGCCACTAGCGGGAGGAACACCGGGGAGCTGTTTTTT.

The chain carries TRBV29-1 and TRBJ1-1; D is perhaps TRBD1 (5 bases). CDR1 and CDR2 from the germline V gene are SQVTM and ANQGSEA. With 6 bases removed from V and 6 bases from J, the gap between germline ends came to 17 bases. This CDR3 has 13 residues. The CDR3 loop reads CSVRNPTAPEAFF. The CDR3 nucleotides are TGCAGCGTCCGCAACCCGACAGCGCCTGAAGCTTTCTTT. The whole variable domain, filled in from reference TRBV29-1 and TRBJ1-1, reads SAVISQKPSRDICQRGTSLTIQCQVDSQVTMMFWYRQQPGQSLTLIATANQGSEATYESGFVIDKFPISRPNLTFSTLTVSNMSPEDSSIYLCSVRNPTAPEAFFGQGTRLTVV.

This chain links TRBV6-2 or TRBV6-3 with TRBJ2-3; 11 nucleotides agree with TRBD2. Looked up from germline, CDR1 is MNHEY and CDR2 is SVGEGT. This CDR3 comprises 15 residues. V shed 6 bases, J shed 0 bases, and the junction held 2 bases outside the gene matches. As DNA, the CDR3 is TGTGCCAGCAGCCGACTAGCGGGAAGCACAGATACGCAGTATTTT. This gives the protein CASSRLAGSTDTQYF.

This clone turned up a few times. The J gene is TRBJ1-6, the V gene TRBV29-1, with D unclear. The CDR3 is made up of 12 amino acids. V lost 4 bases, J lost 7 bases, and 8 bases lay in between. The germline V gene has CDR1 SQVTM and CDR2 ANQGSEA. In DNA, the CDR3 is TGCAGCGTTGGGGAGATGAATTCACCCCTCCACTTT. It encodes CSVGEMNSPLHF.

The chain employs TRBV28 and TRBJ1-4, with a weak D call TRBD1 (5 bases). The CDR3 is 13 amino acids. V was pared by 8 bases and J by 8 bases, with 15 bases between. Germline assignment: CDR1 MDHEN and CDR2 SYDVKM. The CDR3 loop reads CASGDGQNEKLFF. The CDR3 DNA reads TGTGCCAGCGGCGACGGACAAAACGAAAAACTGTTTTTT.